One sample yielded the 14 T cell receptor beta chains listed below, sequenced in a study of T-cell memory formation after mild COVID-19. TCRdb reprocessed the 5' RACE reads with MiXCR, giving one entry per CDR3 protein. This sample carries more than 110,000 distinct CDR3 sequences, roughly a quarter of them seen once, and the ten largest clones take around 22%. The sequencing input was PBMCs or a T cell subset sorted from them (not recorded which). Receptor source: an adult woman who had mild COVID-19 (a few samples of this study predate the infection). Cell type and time point are not known.

The chain uses TRBV4-2 and TRBJ2-1; D not resolved. Germline assignment: CDR1 LGHNA and CDR2 YNFKEQ. V gave up 7 bases and J gave up 1 base, with 11 bases separating them. The length of the CDR3 is 14 residues. Here the CDR3 DNA reads TGTGCCAGCACTGACGGTACATCCTACAATGAGCAGTTCTTC. As protein: CASTDGTSYNEQFF.

This clonotype has only a few counts. CDR3: CASSPTTGGDGYTF. DNA for the CDR3: TGTGCCAGCAGCCCTACAACAGGGGGCGATGGCTACACCTTC. The chain couples TRBV7-9 to TRBJ1-2, with 9 bases lining up with TRBD1. The junction had 7 bases not matched to a gene; V was cut back by 5 bases and J by 6 bases. The CDR3 has 14 amino acids. Germline CDR1 is SEHNR and CDR2 is FQNEAQ (reference sequence).

The chain links TRBV7-9 to TRBJ1-1, with TRBD1 matching 7 bases. The junction had 4 bases not matched to a gene; V was cut back by 6 bases and J by 0 bases. CDR1 is SEHNR, CDR2 FQNEAQ, per germline (reference sequence). The CDR3 is 14 amino acids. CDR3 coding DNA: TGTGCCAGCAGAAGCAGGGGGATGAACACTGAAGCTTTCTTT. It codes for CASRSRGMNTEAFF.

This chain connects TRBV20-1 to TRBJ2-3, with 9 bases matching TRBD1. The V gene end was trimmed by 1 base and the J gene end by 2 bases; junction bases not matched to a gene: 4. The CDR3 covers 15 residues. Germline V gene lookup returns CDR1 DFQATT and CDR2 SNEGSKA (reference sequence). Written as DNA, the CDR3 is TGCAGTGCTAGAGGGGACAGGGATGACACAGATACGCAGTATTTT. Its protein is CSARGDRDDTDTQYF.

This clonotype was seen a handful of times. V and J are TRBV6-1 and TRBJ1-2; D not resolved. V dropped 2 bases and J dropped 2 bases, with 3 bases sitting between them. The germline gives CDR1 MNHNS, CDR2 SASEGT. This CDR3 comprises 12 residues. The CDR3 DNA reads as TGTGCCAGCAGTGAACAAAACTATGGCTACACCTTC. It specifies CASSEQNYGYTF.

This clonotype was counted between two and nine times. The chain joins TRBV5-5 to TRBJ2-7; perhaps TRBD1 as D (6 bases). From germline, CDR1 is SGHKS and CDR2 YYEKEE (reference sequence). The CDR3 is made up of 14 amino acids. Trimming removed 3 bases from V and 2 bases from J, with 12 bases in between. CDR3: CASSSGTLAYEQYF. CDR3 sequence (DNA): TGTGCCAGCAGCTCTGGGACACTAGCCTACGAGCAGTACTTC.

V and J are TRBV12-3 or TRBV12-4 and TRBJ2-1; TRBD2 matches 11 bases. The J segment lost 6 bases and the V segment lost 1 base, leaving 8 bases of the junction unmatched. This CDR3 region has 17 residues. CDR3 in amino acids: CASSLGAGLADLNEQFF. CDR3 bases: TGTGCCAGCAGTTTAGGTGCGGGACTAGCGGACCTCAATGAGCAGTTCTTC.

This clonotype was counted many times. The chain employs TRBV7-9 and TRBJ2-7; D might be TRBD2 (6 bases). CDR3 length: 17 amino acids. Trimming removed 1 base at V and 0 bases at J, with 16 bases between. Germline V gene sequence: CDR1 SEHNR, CDR2 FQNEAQ (reference sequence). CDR3 sequence reads: CASSLVNGGVSSYEQYF. CDR3 sequence (DNA): TGTGCCAGCAGCTTAGTCAACGGAGGGGTCAGCTCCTACGAGCAGTACTTC.

J is TRBJ2-1 and V is TRBV11-2; TRBD2 matches 8 bases. The CDR3 covers 12 residues. Unmatched junction bases numbered 8, after V lost 5 bases and J lost 14 bases. CDR1 and CDR2 (germline): SGHAT, FQNNGV. The CDR3 DNA follows: TGTGCCAGCAGCCCAAATAGCGGGGCGGAGTTCTTC. This gives the protein CASSPNSGAEFF.

This clonotype was observed a few times. This sequence joins TRBV20-1 and TRBJ1-5, with 10 bases fitting TRBD1. Germline assignment: CDR1 DFQATT and CDR2 SNEGSKA (reference sequence). Trimming cost V 6 bases and J 4 bases; bases outside gene matches: 12. This CDR3 is 16 amino acids long. The CDR3 nucleotides are TGCAGTGCGACACGCAGGGACAGGGGTTGGAATCAGCCCCAGCATTTT. This encodes CSATRRDRGWNQPQHF.

This chain connects TRBV4-1 to TRBJ2-1, with TRBD1 matching over 9 bases. CDR1 and CDR2 (germline): MGHRA, YSYEKL. The CDR3 sequence is 16 residues long. The V and J ends lost 4 bases and 4 bases, in that order; junction bases with no gene match: 8. The CDR3 sequence: CASSPKATGGYNEQFF. In DNA, the CDR3 is TGCGCCAGCAGCCCAAAGGCGACAGGGGGATACAATGAGCAGTTCTTC.

V gene TRBV7-8 combines with J gene TRBJ2-3; D gene ambiguous. CDR1 and CDR2 (germline): SGHVS, FQNEAQ. The CDR3 is made up of 16 amino acids. V gave up 0 bases and J gave up 4 bases, with 14 bases separating them. The DNA of the CDR3 is TGTGCCAGCAGCTTAGCGTTCGGCCAAGTGTCAGATACGCAGTATTTT. Translation gives CASSLAFGQVSDTQYF. Looking up the rest from reference TRBV7-8 and TRBJ2-3 gives the full variable domain: GAGVSQSPRYKVAKRGQDVALRCDPISGHVSLFWYQQALGQGPEFLTYFQNEAQLDKSGLPSDRFFAERPEGSVSTLKIQRTQQEDSAVYLCASSLAFGQVSDTQYFGPGTRLTVL.

The chain uses TRBV27 and TRBJ1-1; a possible D gene is TRBD1 (5 bases). Germline loops: CDR1 MNHEY, CDR2 SMNVEV (reference sequence). Trimming pared 3 bases from V and 7 bases from J, leaving 12 bases between. CDR3 size: 13 residues. In DNA, the CDR3 is TGTGCCAGCAGTTTTGGGGGAGAGATTGAAGCTTTCTTT. Its protein is CASSFGGEIEAFF.

This clonotype was detected only a few times. This sequence joins TRBV7-9 and TRBJ2-7, with TRBD2 as a possible D gene (5 bases). CDR1 and CDR2 (germline): SEHNR, FQNEAQ (reference sequence). This CDR3 is built from 12 residues. V lost 7 bases and J lost 4, with 11 bases in between. The CDR3 spells CASTTRGYEQYF. The CDR3 region has the DNA TGTGCCAGCACCACACGGGGATACGAGCAGTACTTC.